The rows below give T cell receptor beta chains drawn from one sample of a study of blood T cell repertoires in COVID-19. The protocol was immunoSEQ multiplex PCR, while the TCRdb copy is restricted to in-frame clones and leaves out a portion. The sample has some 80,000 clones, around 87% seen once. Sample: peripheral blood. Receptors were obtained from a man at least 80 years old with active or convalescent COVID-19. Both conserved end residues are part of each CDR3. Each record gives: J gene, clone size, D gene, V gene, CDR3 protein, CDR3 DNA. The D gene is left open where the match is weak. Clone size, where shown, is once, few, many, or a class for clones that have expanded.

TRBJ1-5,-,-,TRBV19,CASSRGGQPQHF,TGTGCCAGTAGTAGGGGGGGGCAGCCCCAGCATTTT
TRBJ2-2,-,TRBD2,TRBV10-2,CASTQWGTTNTGELFF,TGCGCCAGCACACAGTGGGGGACTACTAACACCGGGGAGCTGTTTTTT
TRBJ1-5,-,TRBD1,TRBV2,CASSATGVREPQHF,TGTGCCAGCAGCGCGACAGGGGTGAGGGAACCCCAGCATTTT
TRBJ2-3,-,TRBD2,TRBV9,CASSVAGGNTDTQYF,TGTGCCAGCAGCGTTGCGGGGGGGAACACAGATACGCAGTATTTT
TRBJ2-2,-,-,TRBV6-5,CASSYGGAGELFF,TGTGCCAGCAGTTACGGCGGGGCCGGGGAGCTGTTTTTT
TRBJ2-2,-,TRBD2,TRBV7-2,CASSFSPPASGTGELFF,TGTGCCAGCAGCTTCAGCCCACCGGCTAGCGGGACCGGGGAGCTGTTTTTT
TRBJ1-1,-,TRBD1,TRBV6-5,CASSSPGTAPNTEAFF,TGTGCCAGCAGTTCCCCCGGGACAGCGCCGAACACTGAAGCTTTCTTT
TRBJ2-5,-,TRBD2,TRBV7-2,CASRPLAANQETQYF,TGTGCCAGCAGACCACTAGCGGCCAACCAAGAGACCCAGTACTTC
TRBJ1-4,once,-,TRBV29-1,CSVARRGNNEKLFF,TGCAGCGTTGCTCGGAGGGGCAATAATGAAAAACTGTTTTTT
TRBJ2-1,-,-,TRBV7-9,CASSRDWAEAEQFF,TGTGCCAGCAGCCGGGACTGGGCGGAGGCTGAGCAGTTCTTC
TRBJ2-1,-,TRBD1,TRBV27,CASSLSGGQGGNEQFF,TGTGCCAGCAGTTTATCGGGAGGACAGGGGGGGAATGAGCAGTTCTTC
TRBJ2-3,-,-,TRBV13,CASSLGKVASRFTDTQYF,TGTGCCAGCAGCTTAGGGAAAGTGGCTAGCCGTTTCACAGATACGCAGTATTTT
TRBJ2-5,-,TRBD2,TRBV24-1,CATSDSGPGGGTSGLETQYF,TGTGCCACCAGTGACTCGGGCCCCGGGGGGGGGACTAGCGGTTTGGAGACCCAGTACTTC
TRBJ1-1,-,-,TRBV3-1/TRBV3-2,CASSQDYGRGGRATEAFF,TGTGCCAGCAGCCAAGATTACGGGCGAGGGGGTCGTGCCACTGAAGCTTTCTTT
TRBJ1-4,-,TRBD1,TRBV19,CASSPGQNNEKLFF,TGTGCCAGTAGTCCGGGACAGAATAATGAAAAACTGTTTTTT
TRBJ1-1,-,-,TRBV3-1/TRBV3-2,CASTKAGEGAFF,TGTGCCAGCACCAAAGCCGGGGAAGGAGCTTTCTTT